The rows below give T cell receptor beta chains drawn from one sample of a study of early T cells in non-severe SARS-CoV-2 infection. TCRdb reprocessed the 5' RACE reads via MiXCR and lists one record per CDR3 protein. The profile shows about 99,000 distinct CDR3 sequences, approximately 15% of them singletons. Sequenced sample: whole blood. These receptors originate from an adult who was a healthcare worker with PCR-confirmed SARS-CoV-2 infection or an uninfected control (not recorded which). The CDR3 runs from the conserved cysteine through the conserved F or W. The D gene is left open where the match is weak. The size entry is marked missing in some rows and otherwise reads once, few, many or a size class.

J gene	D gene	V gene	clone size	CDR3 DNA	CDR3 protein
TRBJ2-5	.	TRBV25-1	few	TGTGCCAGCAGTGCGACCTCAGGGACCCAGTACTTC	CASSATSGTQYF
TRBJ1-2	.	TRBV6-2/TRBV6-3	.	TGTGCCAGCAGTCCGGGGTTGAGCTATGGCCACACCTTC	CASSPGLSYGHTF
TRBJ1-1	.	TRBV5-1	.	TGCGCCAGCAGCTTGATTCTCGAGGGCACTGAAGCTTTCTTT	CASSLILEGTEAFF
TRBJ1-5	.	TRBV6-1	few	TGTGCCAGCAGTGAATATATGGGGCCAAGCAATCAGCCCCAGCATTTT	CASSEYMGPSNQPQHF
TRBJ2-7	.	TRBV19	few	TGTGCCAGTAAAAGGTCCTTCGGGCCGTACGAGCAGTACTTC	CASKRSFGPYEQYF
TRBJ2-2	.	TRBV9	.	TGTGCCAGCAGCGTAGTAGGGCTCTCCGGGGAGCTGTTTTTT	CASSVVGLSGELFF
TRBJ1-6	TRBD1	TRBV5-1	.	TGCGCCAGCAGGGAAAGACAGGGGGCGAATTCCCCCCTCCACTTT	CASRERQGANSPLHF
TRBJ2-7	.	TRBV5-1	.	TGCGCCAGCAGCTTCCCGAGTCCCAACGAGCAGTACTTC	CASSFPSPNEQYF
TRBJ2-5	TRBD2	TRBV5-1	.	TGCGCCAGCAGTCCTGGGACTAGCGGGGGGATCCAAGAGACCCAGTACTTC	CASSPGTSGGIQETQYF
TRBJ1-1	.	TRBV18	.	TGTGCCAGCTCACCAGGGAGTAACACTGAAGCTTTCTTT	CASSPGSNTEAFF
TRBJ2-1	.	TRBV5-1	.	TGCGCCAGCAGCTTGGACCAGAGCTCCTACAATGAGCAGTTCTTC	CASSLDQSSYNEQFF
TRBJ2-1	TRBD1	TRBV20-1	few	TGCAGTGCTCGACAGGGGGGGCTCAATGAGCAGTTCTTC	CSARQGGLNEQFF
TRBJ2-1	.	TRBV27	.	TGTGCCAGCTTGTCCAGGGGCACTCACAATGAGCAGTTCTTC	CASLSRGTHNEQFF
TRBJ2-7	.	TRBV27	.	TGTGCCAGCAGTTCACATAACTCTTATTACGAGCAGTACTTC	CASSSHNSYYEQYF
TRBJ2-1	.	TRBV9	few	TGTGCCAGCAGCGTAGTTGGGGACCCCCCACCCTACAATGAGCAGTTCTTC	CASSVVGDPPPYNEQFF
TRBJ2-7	.	TRBV20-1	.	TGCAGTGCTAGAATTCGGGGGCTTAGGTACGAGCAGTACTTC	CSARIRGLRYEQYF
TRBJ1-2	.	TRBV6-2/TRBV6-3	many	TGTGCCACAGGAGGGGAGACGGGCTATGGCTACACCTTC	CATGGETGYGYTF
TRBJ2-1	.	TRBV6-6	.	TGTGCCAGCAGTTCTAGCTGGGAGCAGTTCTTC	CASSSSWEQFF
TRBJ1-6	.	TRBV20-1	.	TGCAGTGCTAGAGATACCAGGGGTGGCTCACCCCTCCACTTT	CSARDTRGGSPLHF
TRBJ2-2	.	TRBV21-1	few	TGTGCCAGCAGCAGCTTAAATGCCGGGGAGCTTTTTTTT	CASSSLNAGELFF
TRBJ2-3	.	TRBV2	.	TGTGCCAGCAGGGAGGCTCTTAGCACAGATACGCAGTATTTT	CASREALSTDTQYF
TRBJ2-3	.	TRBV29-1	.	TGCAGCGTTGACCATAAACCAGATACGCAGTATTTT	CSVDHKPDTQYF
TRBJ2-5	.	TRBV10-2	few	TGCGCCAGCAGTCCCTACATAGAGACCCAGTACTTC	CASSPYIETQYF
TRBJ1-2	.	TRBV7-2	many	TGTGCCAGCAGCTTAGGTCGGGGAGTGAGCTATGGCTACACCTTC	CASSLGRGVSYGYTF
TRBJ1-5	.	TRBV12-5	.	TGTGCTAGTGGTTTCGGGACAACTGCAAATCAGCCCCAGCATTTT	CASGFGTTANQPQHF
TRBJ2-3	TRBD1	TRBV2	.	TGTGCCAGCAGGGATACAGGGGTTGATACGCAGTATTTT	CASRDTGVDTQYF
TRBJ1-5	.	TRBV28	many	TGTGCCAGCAGTTTGACGGACATCTCCTTTAGCAATCAGCCCCAGCATTTT	CASSLTDISFSNQPQHF
TRBJ1-3	TRBD1	TRBV20-1	few	TGCAGTGCTAAGACAGGGACTGGAAACACCATATATTTT	CSAKTGTGNTIYF
TRBJ2-7	TRBD2	TRBV7-9	few	TGTGCCAGCAGCTCCGGGGTAGCGGGGAGAAATTCCTACGAGCAGTACTTC	CASSSGVAGRNSYEQYF
TRBJ2-3	TRBD1	TRBV4-3	.	TGCGCCAGCAGCCTTTGGACAGGGGGCATGGATACGCAGTATTTT	CASSLWTGGMDTQYF
TRBJ2-7	TRBD1	TRBV24-1	few	TGTGCCACCAGTGATTTTTCCGGGACAGGGGCCTACGAGCAGTACTTC	CATSDFSGTGAYEQYF
TRBJ2-1	.	TRBV28	.	TGTGCCAGCAGTTTAGACAATGAGCAGTTCTTC	CASSLDNEQFF
TRBJ1-2	.	TRBV20-1	many	TGCAGTGCCACCGAGGGGGGGTGGTATGGCTACACCTTC	CSATEGGWYGYTF
TRBJ2-2	TRBD1	TRBV5-5	.	TGTGCCAGCAGCTTGTTACAGGGGTTAACCGGGGAGCTGTTTTTT	CASSLLQGLTGELFF
TRBJ1-6	.	TRBV28	.	TGTGCCAGCAGTTTTGGTCCCTACGGGAAGACCTATAATTCACCCCTCCACTTT	CASSFGPYGKTYNSPLHF
TRBJ1-6	.	TRBV28	few	TGTGCCAGCAGTTTATACAGCTCCTATAATTCACCCCTCCACTTT	CASSLYSSYNSPLHF
TRBJ2-3	.	TRBV10-3	.	TGTGCCATCAGTGACCCCACCACCACAGATACGCAGTATTTT	CAISDPTTTDTQYF
TRBJ2-1	.	TRBV11-2	few	TGTGCCAGCAGCTCGGACTATAACAATGAGCAGTTCTTC	CASSSDYNNEQFF
TRBJ2-1	.	TRBV20-1	few	TGCAGTGCCGGAAGGCCGATCTCCTACAATGAGCAGTTCTTC	CSAGRPISYNEQFF
TRBJ2-2	.	TRBV7-9	many	TGTGCCAGCAGCAGGGTAGCGAACACCGGGGAGCTGTTTTTT	CASSRVANTGELFF
TRBJ2-1	TRBD2	TRBV20-1	.	TGCAGTGCTAGAGCGCAAGCGGGAGGGCCTGGGGAGCAGTTCTTC	CSARAQAGGPGEQFF
TRBJ2-2	TRBD1	TRBV7-9	.	TGTGCCAGCAGCGCCGGGACAGATGGCACCGGGGAGCTGTTTTTT	CASSAGTDGTGELFF
TRBJ2-7	TRBD2	TRBV3-1	many	TGTGCCAGCAGCCAATCCAGCGGGGGGCCCGGAGAGCAGTACTTC	CASSQSSGGPGEQYF
TRBJ2-7	.	TRBV28	.	TGTGCCAGCAGTTTAACTTATTCCTACGAGCAGTACTTC	CASSLTYSYEQYF
TRBJ1-6	.	TRBV20-1	many	TGCAGTGCTAGAGATGTCTTCAGAGCCGGCTCCTATAATTCACCCCTCCACTTT	CSARDVFRAGSYNSPLHF